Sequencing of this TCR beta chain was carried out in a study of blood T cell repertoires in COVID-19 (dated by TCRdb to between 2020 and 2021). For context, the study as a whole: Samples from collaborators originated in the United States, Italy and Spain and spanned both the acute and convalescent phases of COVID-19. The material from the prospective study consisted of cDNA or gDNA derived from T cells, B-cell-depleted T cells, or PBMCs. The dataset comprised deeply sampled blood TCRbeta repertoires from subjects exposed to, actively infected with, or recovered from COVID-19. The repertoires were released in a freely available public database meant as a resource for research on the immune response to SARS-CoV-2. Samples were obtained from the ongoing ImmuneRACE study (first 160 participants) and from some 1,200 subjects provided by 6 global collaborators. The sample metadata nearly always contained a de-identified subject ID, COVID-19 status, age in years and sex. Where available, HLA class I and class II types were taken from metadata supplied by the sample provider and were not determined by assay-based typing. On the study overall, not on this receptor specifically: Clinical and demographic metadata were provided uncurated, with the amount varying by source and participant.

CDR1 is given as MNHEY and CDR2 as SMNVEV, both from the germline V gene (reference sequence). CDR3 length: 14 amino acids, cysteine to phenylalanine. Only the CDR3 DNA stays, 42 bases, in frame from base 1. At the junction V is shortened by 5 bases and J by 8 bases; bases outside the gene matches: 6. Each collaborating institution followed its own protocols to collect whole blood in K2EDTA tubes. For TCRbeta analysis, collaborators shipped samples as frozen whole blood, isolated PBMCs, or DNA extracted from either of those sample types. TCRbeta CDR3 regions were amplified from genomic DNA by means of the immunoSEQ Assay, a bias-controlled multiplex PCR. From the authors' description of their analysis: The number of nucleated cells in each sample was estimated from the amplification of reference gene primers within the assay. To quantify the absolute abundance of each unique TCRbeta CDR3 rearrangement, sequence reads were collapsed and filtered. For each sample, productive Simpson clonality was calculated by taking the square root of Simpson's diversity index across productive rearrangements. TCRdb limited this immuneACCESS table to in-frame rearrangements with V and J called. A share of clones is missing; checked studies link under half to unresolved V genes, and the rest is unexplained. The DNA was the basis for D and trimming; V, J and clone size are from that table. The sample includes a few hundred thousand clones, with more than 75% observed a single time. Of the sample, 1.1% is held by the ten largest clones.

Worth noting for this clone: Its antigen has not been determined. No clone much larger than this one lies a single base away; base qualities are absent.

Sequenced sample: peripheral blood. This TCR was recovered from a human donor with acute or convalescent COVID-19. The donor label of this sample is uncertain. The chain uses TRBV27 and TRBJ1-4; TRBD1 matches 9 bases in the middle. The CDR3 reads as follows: CASSGQGREEKLFF. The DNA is TGTGCCAGCAGTGGACAGGGGCGAGAGGAAAAACTGTTTTTT.